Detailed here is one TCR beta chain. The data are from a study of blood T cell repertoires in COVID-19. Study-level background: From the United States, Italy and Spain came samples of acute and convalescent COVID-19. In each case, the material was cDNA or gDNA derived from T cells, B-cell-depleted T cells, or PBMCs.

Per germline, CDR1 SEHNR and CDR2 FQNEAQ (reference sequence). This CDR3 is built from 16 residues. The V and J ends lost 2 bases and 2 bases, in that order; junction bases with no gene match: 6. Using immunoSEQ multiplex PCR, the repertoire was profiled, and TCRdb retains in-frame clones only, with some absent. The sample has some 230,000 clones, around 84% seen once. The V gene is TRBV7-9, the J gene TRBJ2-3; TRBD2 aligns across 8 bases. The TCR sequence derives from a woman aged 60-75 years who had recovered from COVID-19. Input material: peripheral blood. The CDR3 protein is CASSLISGGFTDTQYF. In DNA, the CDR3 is TGTGCCAGCAGCTTAATCAGCGGGGGATTCACAGATACGCAGTATTTT.